This TCR beta chain was identified in a study of T cell responses to AZD1222 COVID-19 vaccine. Findings and caveats of the study: Baseline testing showed seropositivity in only a handful of AZD1222 recipients. White British donors predominated, females outnumbered males, and clonal diversity was possibly underestimated.

The V end lost 6 bases, the J end lost 3 bases, and 12 bases lay between the germline ends. The CDR3 runs to 12 residues. Looked up from germline, CDR1 is GTSNPN and CDR2 is SVGIG (reference sequence). Data came from immunoSEQ multiplex PCR; TCRdb stores just in-frame clones and leaves some out. The sample lists about 180,000 clones, around nine tenths occurring once. The analysis combined second doses at about 4 or about 12 weeks. As regards this clone: Its antigen is not known.

The receptor was derived from an adult who received the AZD1222 COVID-19 vaccine. V gene TRBV30 combines with J gene TRBJ2-7; D perhaps matches TRBD1 (6 bases). The material was peripheral blood, obtained 28 days after the second AZD1222 dose. For the CDR3, the DNA is TGTGCCTGCCGGGACAATCACTACGAGCAGTACTTC. It translates to CACRDNHYEQYF.